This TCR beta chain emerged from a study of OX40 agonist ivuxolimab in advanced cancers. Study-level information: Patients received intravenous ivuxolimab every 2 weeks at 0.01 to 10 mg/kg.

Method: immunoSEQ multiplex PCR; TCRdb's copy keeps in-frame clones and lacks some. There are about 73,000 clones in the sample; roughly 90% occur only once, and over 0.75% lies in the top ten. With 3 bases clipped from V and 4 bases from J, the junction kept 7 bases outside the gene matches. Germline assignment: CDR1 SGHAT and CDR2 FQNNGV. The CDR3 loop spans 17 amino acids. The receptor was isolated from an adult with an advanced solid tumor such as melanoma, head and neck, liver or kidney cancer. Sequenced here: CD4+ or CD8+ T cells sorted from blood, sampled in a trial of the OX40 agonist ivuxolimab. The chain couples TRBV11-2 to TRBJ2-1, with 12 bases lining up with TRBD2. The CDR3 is CASSFRTGTSGYNEQFF. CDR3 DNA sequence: TGTGCCAGCAGCTTCCGAACCGGGACTAGCGGGTACAATGAGCAGTTCTTC. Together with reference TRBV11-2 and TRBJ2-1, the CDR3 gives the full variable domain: EAGVAQSPRYKIIEKRQSVAFWCNPISGHATLYWYQQILGQGPKLLIQFQNNGVVDDSQLPKDRFSAERLKGVDSTLKIQPAKLEDSAVYLCASSFRTGTSGYNEQFFGPGTRLTVL.